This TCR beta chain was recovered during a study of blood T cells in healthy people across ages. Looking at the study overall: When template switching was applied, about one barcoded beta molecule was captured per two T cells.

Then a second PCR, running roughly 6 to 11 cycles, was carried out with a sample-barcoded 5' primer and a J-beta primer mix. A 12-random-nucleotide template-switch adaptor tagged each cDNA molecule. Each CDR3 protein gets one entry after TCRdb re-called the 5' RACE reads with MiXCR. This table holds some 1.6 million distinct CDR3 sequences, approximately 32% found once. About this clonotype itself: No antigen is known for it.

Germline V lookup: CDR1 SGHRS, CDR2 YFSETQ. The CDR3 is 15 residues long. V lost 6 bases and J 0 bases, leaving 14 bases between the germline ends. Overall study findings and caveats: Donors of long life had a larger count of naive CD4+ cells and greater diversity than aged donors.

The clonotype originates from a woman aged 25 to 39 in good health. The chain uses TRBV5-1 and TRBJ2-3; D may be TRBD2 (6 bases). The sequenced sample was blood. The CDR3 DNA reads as TGCGCCAGCAACCGGGGGTCCCCTAGCACAGATACGCAGTATTTT. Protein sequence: CASNRGSPSTDTQYF.